These 22 T cell receptor beta chains were all obtained from the same sample, sequenced in a study of siplizumab effects on memory and regulatory T cells. Profiled with immunoSEQ multiplex PCR; TCRdb holds only in-frame clones, not every one. The table has roughly 120,000 clones, 94% seen once. Sequenced: non-Treg CD4+ T cells sorted from blood. All receptors come from a human donor in good health.

The chain employs TRBV21-1 and TRBJ2-4. TRBV21-1 is classified as a pseudogene. The length of the CDR3 is 17 residues. CDR3 in DNA: TGTGCCAGCAGCAAAAAATATGCTGGGGTAGCCAAAAACATTCAGTACTTC. This encodes CASSKKYAGVAKNIQYF.

The chain couples TRBV5-5 to TRBJ1-4; D is perhaps TRBD1 (5 bases). Germline V gene sequence: CDR1 SGHKS, CDR2 YYEKEE (reference sequence). V shed 4 bases and J shed 7 bases, with 11 bases lying between them. The CDR3 is 13 residues long. DNA of the CDR3: TGTGCCAGCAGCCGGGACGGTCGTGAAAAACTGTTTTTT. It yields the protein CASSRDGREKLFF.

This clone was detected once. The rearrangement joins TRBV7-9 to TRBJ2-7; perhaps TRBD1 as D (5 bases). The V gene's germline CDR1 is SEHNR and CDR2 FQNEAQ (reference sequence). V lost 8 bases, J lost 2 bases, and 13 bases lay in between. The CDR3 covers 13 residues. The CDR3, as DNA: TGTGCCAGCGGGGCAGCCCAAACCTACGAGCAGTACTTC. Translation: CASGAAQTYEQYF. Drawing the rest from reference TRBV7-9 and TRBJ2-7, the complete variable domain is DTGVSQNPRHKITKRGQNVTFRCDPISEHNRLYWYRQTLGQGPEFLTYFQNEAQLEKSRLLSDRFSAERPKGSFSTLEIQRTEQGDSAMYLCASGAAQTYEQYFGPGTRLTVT.

This clone appeared once. The genes are TRBV19 and TRBJ1-6, with 7 bases aligning to TRBD1. Germline lookup yields CDR1 LNHDA and CDR2 SQIVND (reference sequence). The CDR3 has 15 residues. V gave up 5 bases and J gave up 9 bases; unmatched junction bases: 10. The chain's CDR3 is CASSRRQGGGSPLHF. Written as DNA, the CDR3 is TGTGCCAGTAGTCGTCGACAGGGAGGGGGTTCACCCCTCCACTTT.

This chain uses TRBV6-5 with TRBJ2-7, with D tentatively TRBD1 (5 bases). The germline V gene has CDR1 MNHEY and CDR2 SVGAGI. The V and J ends lost 2 bases and 5 bases respectively, with 16 bases between them. This CDR3 has 15 residues. CDR3 DNA sequence: TGTGCCAGCAGTTACGGATCTTACTTACAGGACGAGCAGTACTTC. Translation gives CASSYGSYLQDEQYF.

This clone was detected once. The chain joins TRBV7-9 to TRBJ1-4, with a tentative D call TRBD1 (6 bases). Trimming left V 1 base short and J 1 base short, with 10 bases between. The CDR3 consists of 16 residues. Germline V gene sequence: CDR1 SEHNR, CDR2 FQNEAQ (reference sequence). CDR3 residues: CASSLGRGGTNEKLFF. In DNA form, the CDR3 reads TGTGCCAGCAGCTTAGGCAGGGGAGGAACTAATGAAAAACTGTTTTTT.

The rearrangement joins TRBV7-9 to TRBJ1-2, with a tentative D call TRBD1 (5 bases). The CDR3 is 15 amino acids. Per germline, CDR1 SEHNR and CDR2 FQNEAQ (reference sequence). V lost 2 bases, J lost 5 bases, and 15 bases lay in between. DNA of the CDR3: TGTGCCAGCAGCTTAATAGGAGAATGGGGGTATGGCTACACCTTC. Translated: CASSLIGEWGYGYTF.

This chain uses TRBV6-1 with TRBJ1-1; no clear D gene. This CDR3 region has 13 residues. V was pared by 0 bases and J by 5 bases, with 7 bases between. Germline loops: CDR1 MNHNS, CDR2 SASEGT. Written as DNA, the CDR3 is TGTGCCAGCAGTGAAGCGATGGGAACTGAAGCTTTCTTT. It is translated as CASSEAMGTEAFF.

The chain combines TRBV6-5 with TRBJ2-7, with TRBD1 matching over 12 bases. Germline V lookup: CDR1 MNHEY, CDR2 SVGAGI. The V gene end was trimmed by 9 bases and the J gene end by 4 bases; junction bases not matched to a gene: 10. The CDR3 totals 15 residues. This CDR3 is CASTPGTGGPYEQYF. CDR3 DNA sequence: TGTGCCAGTACCCCCGGGACAGGGGGCCCATACGAGCAGTACTTC.

This chain joins TRBV27 and TRBJ1-4, with 9 bases matching TRBD1. V lost 3 bases and J lost 8; bases outside the gene matches: 7. The CDR3 length is 15 residues. The germline V gene encodes CDR1 MNHEY and CDR2 SMNVEV (reference sequence). The CDR3 here is CASSFSGTGREKLFF. CDR3 nucleotide sequence: TGTGCCAGCAGTTTCTCCGGGACAGGGCGGGAAAAACTGTTTTTT.

V usage is TRBV9 and J usage is TRBJ2-5; D is perhaps TRBD2 (6 bases). Germline V lookup: CDR1 SGDLS, CDR2 YYNGEE. The CDR3 extends over 14 amino acids. V shed 0 bases and J shed 2 bases, with 8 bases lying between them. The CDR3 spells CASSVDSGQETQYF. Here the CDR3 DNA reads TGTGCCAGCAGCGTAGATAGCGGTCAAGAGACCCAGTACTTC.

The chain recombines TRBV2 with TRBJ1-4; maybe TRBD1 (5 bases). The V and J ends lost 6 bases and 8 bases respectively, with 13 bases between them. This CDR3 comprises 13 residues. Per the germline V gene, CDR1 is SNHLY and CDR2 is FYNNEI. The CDR3 here is CASRGGIGEKLFF. For the CDR3, the DNA is TGTGCCAGCAGGGGGGGAATCGGCGAAAAACTGTTTTTT.

This chain uses TRBV5-4 with TRBJ2-1, with D possibly TRBD2 on 5 matching bases. The V end was cut by 0 bases, the J end by 9 bases, with 13 bases between. The CDR3 is 14 amino acids. Germline loops: CDR1 SGHNT, CDR2 YYREEE (reference sequence). CDR3 sequence: CASSLVDGVGEQFF. The CDR3 DNA sequence: TGTGCCAGCAGCTTGGTGGACGGGGTGGGTGAGCAGTTCTTC.

V and J are TRBV21-1 and TRBJ2-7. TRBV21-1 is a pseudogene locus. The CDR3 spans 15 residues. Written as DNA, the CDR3 is TGTGCCAGCAGACTAACAGTCGACTTAAACTACGAGCAGTACTTC. It encodes CASRLTVDLNYEQYF.

In DNA form, the CDR3 reads TGCGCCAGCAGCTTGGCCGAGACGACCGGGGAGCTGTTTTTT. This gives the protein CASSLAETTGELFF. The chain joins TRBV5-1 to TRBJ2-2; no clear D gene. This CDR3 comprises 14 residues. Trimming cost V 0 bases and J 5 bases, with 8 bases left between them. The V gene's germline CDR1 is SGHRS and CDR2 YFSETQ.

The chain is built from TRBV6-6 and TRBJ2-1, with 16 bases fitting TRBD2. The germline V gene has CDR1 MNHNY and CDR2 SVGAGI (reference sequence). There are 15 residues in the CDR3. V shed 6 bases and J 8 bases; nucleotides not matched to a gene: 4. This chain's CDR3 is CASRGTSGRADEQFF. The CDR3 coding sequence is TGTGCCAGCAGAGGGACTAGCGGGAGGGCGGATGAGCAGTTCTTC.

V and J are TRBV9 and TRBJ2-7; weak D call: TRBD2 (6 bases). CDR1 is SGDLS and CDR2 is YYNGEE in the germline V gene. The CDR3 length is 14 residues. With 0 bases removed from V and 4 bases from J, the gap between germline ends came to 11 bases. CDR3 DNA sequence: TGTGCCAGCAGCGTAGCGGGAGAGAGGTACGAGCAGTACTTC. It yields the protein CASSVAGERYEQYF.

CDR3 in amino acids: CASGGLAGEPIETQYF. As DNA, the CDR3 is TGCGCCAGCGGCGGACTAGCGGGGGAACCAATAGAGACCCAGTACTTC. The chain recombines TRBV5-1 with TRBJ2-5, with TRBD2 matching over 13 bases. CDR3 size: 16 residues. The germline V gene has CDR1 SGHRS and CDR2 YFSETQ. J was trimmed by 4 bases and V by 7 bases; bases with no gene match: 10.

The rearrangement uses TRBV5-1 and TRBJ2-5; 10 nucleotides line up with TRBD2. Trimming cost V 3 bases and J 6 bases; bases outside gene matches: 8. The germline gives CDR1 SGHRS, CDR2 YFSETQ. The CDR3 loop spans 15 amino acids. CDR3: CASSSSLAGLQTQYF. For the CDR3, the DNA is TGCGCCAGCAGCTCTTCACTAGCGGGATTGCAGACCCAGTACTTC.

This clone has just one count. The chain recombines TRBV27 with TRBJ2-1; tentatively, D is TRBD2 (5 bases). The CDR3 is made up of 15 amino acids. Trimming removed 5 bases from V and 0 bases from J, with 11 bases in between. From germline, CDR1 is MNHEY and CDR2 SMNVEV (reference sequence). CDR3 region: CASSRFGSSYNEQFF. As DNA, the CDR3 is TGTGCCAGCAGTCGATTTGGGAGCTCCTACAATGAGCAGTTCTTC.

The chain is built from TRBV6-5 and TRBJ1-1; D gene uncertain. The CDR3 runs 15 residues. Trimming left V 8 bases short and J 3 bases short, with 19 bases between. In germline, CDR1 is MNHEY, CDR2 SVGAGI. CDR3 DNA sequence: TGTGCCAGCCGCCGTAATCTTGAGGGAGACACTGAAGCTTTCTTT. It is translated as CASRRNLEGDTEAFF.

The V and J genes are TRBV5-1 and TRBJ2-7; tentatively, D is TRBD2 (5 bases). Trimming left V 0 bases short and J 5 bases short, with 12 bases between. Germline values: CDR1 SGHRS, CDR2 YFSETQ. This CDR3 has 14 amino acids. CDR3 sequence reads: CASSLGSEVNEQYF. Written as DNA, the CDR3 is TGCGCCAGCAGCTTGGGGTCGGAGGTTAACGAGCAGTACTTC.